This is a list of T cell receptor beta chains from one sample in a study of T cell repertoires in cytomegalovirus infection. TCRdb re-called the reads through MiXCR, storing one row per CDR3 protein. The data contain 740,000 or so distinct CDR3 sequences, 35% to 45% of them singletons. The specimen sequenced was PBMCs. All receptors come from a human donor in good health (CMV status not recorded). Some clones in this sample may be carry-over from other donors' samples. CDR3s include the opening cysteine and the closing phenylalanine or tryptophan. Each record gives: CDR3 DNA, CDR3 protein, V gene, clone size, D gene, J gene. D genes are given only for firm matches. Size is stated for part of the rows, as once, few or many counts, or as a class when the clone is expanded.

TGTGCCACCAAAACCAGGGACCCGAACACCGGGGAGCTGTTTTTT CATKTRDPNTGELFF TRBV6-1 few . TRBJ2-2
TGTGCCAGCAGTTTATGGGGGGGGTCCTACAATGAGCAGTTCTTC CASSLWGGSYNEQFF TRBV28 . TRBD2 TRBJ2-1
TGTGCCAGCAGCCCCCGACAGGGGCTGGCCGACGAGCAGTACTTC CASSPRQGLADEQYF TRBV7-8 few TRBD1 TRBJ2-7
TGTGCCAGCACCGAGCTTAGGGTACAGGGGGCAAATGAGCAGTTCTTC CASTELRVQGANEQFF TRBV13 . TRBD1 TRBJ2-1
TGTGCCAGTAGTATTCAAGGGGGCCCTACTAATCAGCCCCAGCATTTT CASSIQGGPTNQPQHF TRBV19 . TRBD1 TRBJ1-5
TGTGCCACCAGTGCCAGGGTAGGTGAGCAGTTCTTC CATSARVGEQFF TRBV24-1 . . TRBJ2-1
TGTGCCAGCAGTTCGCCAACCGCAGGGGCCAATGAGCAGTTCTTC CASSSPTAGANEQFF TRBV28 few . TRBJ2-1
TGTGCCAGCAGCCACTCCTACGAGCAGTACTTC CASSHSYEQYF TRBV7-2 many . TRBJ2-7
TGTGCCAGCAGCTCGGACCGGGACACTTATAGCAATCAGCCCCAGCATTTT CASSSDRDTYSNQPQHF TRBV7-9 many . TRBJ1-5
TGTGCCAGCAGCCAGCCCGCCCACCTCACTGAAGCTTTCTTT CASSQPAHLTEAFF TRBV4-2 few . TRBJ1-1